The 21 T cell receptor beta chains presented below share a single source sample, sequenced in a study of CD8 T cells in ankylosing spondylitis. Study results and limitations: One TCR beta motif, made up of fewer than 10 highly homologous variants, appeared characteristic of ankylosing spondylitis blood.

Their antigen targets remain unknown. From the 5' RACE reads, TCRdb called clonotypes with MiXCR, one entry per CDR3 protein. The table has 750,000 to 850,000 distinct CDR3 sequences, roughly 10% seen once. The material sequenced was blood, either unsorted or a sorted T cell fraction (not recorded which). The receptors shown here come from a male donor with ankylosing spondylitis.

This chain joins TRBV10-3 and TRBJ2-3, with TRBD2 identical over 13 bases. The CDR3 runs 14 residues. V was pared by 6 bases and J by 5 bases, with 2 bases of the junction left unmatched. Per germline, CDR1 ENHRY and CDR2 SYGVKD. CDR3 in DNA: TGTGCCATCAGACTAGCGGGGGGGCAAGATACGCAGTATTTT. Amino acids: CAIRLAGGQDTQYF.

This clonotype came up a few times. V usage is TRBV19 and J usage is TRBJ1-2; D ambiguous. Germline CDR1 is LNHDA and CDR2 is SQIVND (reference sequence). V was pared by 8 bases and J by 1 base, with 14 bases between. This CDR3 contains 14 residues. DNA of the CDR3: TGTGCCAGTCGTGTGGGAACCCTTAACTATGGCTACACCTTC. As protein: CASRVGTLNYGYTF.

At least ten counts were recorded for this clonotype. The V call is TRBV29-1, the J call TRBJ2-5, with 8 bases aligning to TRBD1. The V gene end was trimmed by 7 bases and the J gene end by 5 bases; junction bases not matched to a gene: 6. The CDR3 is made up of 12 amino acids. Germline lookup yields CDR1 SQVTM and CDR2 ANQGSEA. For the CDR3, the DNA is TGCAGCGGCGGACAGGGATCGGAGACCCAGTACTTC. It specifies CSGGQGSETQYF.

This clonotype was recorded a few times. J is TRBJ2-7 and V is TRBV7-9, with D perhaps matching TRBD1 (6 bases). CDR3 length: 14 amino acids. CDR1 and CDR2 (germline): SEHNR, FQNEAQ (reference sequence). The V gene lost 5 bases and the J gene lost 3 bases, with 14 bases spanning the gap. The CDR3 DNA reads TGTGCCAGCAGCCCGCCGGGACAACACTACGAGCAGTACTTC. Protein product: CASSPPGQHYEQYF.

V and J are TRBV7-2 and TRBJ2-1, with TRBD2 matching 11 bases. With 0 bases clipped from V and 4 bases from J, the junction kept 11 bases outside the gene matches. CDR3 length equals 19 residues. Germline-derived CDR1 and CDR2 are SGHTA and FQGNSA. The CDR3 sequence is CASSLAPLILAGVYNEQFF. CDR3 in DNA: TGTGCCAGCAGCTTAGCTCCACTCATACTAGCGGGGGTTTACAATGAGCAGTTCTTC.

J is TRBJ1-3 and V is TRBV6-1; weak D call: TRBD1 (6 bases). Trimming removed 6 bases at V and 2 bases at J, with 11 bases between. The germline V gene has CDR1 MNHNS and CDR2 SASEGT. This CDR3 comprises 14 residues. The CDR3 nucleotides read TGTGCCAGCAGCAACAGGGTACCTGGAAACACCATATATTTT. Encoded protein: CASSNRVPGNTIYF.

J is TRBJ1-1 and V is TRBV12-3 or TRBV12-4, with a tentative D call TRBD1 (5 bases). The V and J ends lost 3 bases and 4 bases respectively, with 12 bases between them. This CDR3 is built from 14 residues. CDR3 amino acids: CASSLSGKGTEAFF. In DNA form, the CDR3 reads TGTGCCAGCAGTTTGTCAGGGAAGGGCACTGAAGCTTTCTTT.

A few counts support this clonotype. The chain has TRBV10-2 and TRBJ2-3; D may be TRBD2 (7 bases). Deletions cut 10 bases from V and 5 bases from J, with 13 bases between. The CDR3 length is 12 residues. Germline CDR1 reads WSHSY; CDR2 reads SAAADI. CDR3 amino acids: CATSGGLDTQYF. The DNA for the CDR3 is TGCGCCACCTCCGGGGGGCTAGATACGCAGTATTTT.

The genes are TRBV4-1 and TRBJ2-7; D is perhaps TRBD1 (5 bases). The germline V gene has CDR1 MGHRA and CDR2 YSYEKL. The CDR3 contains 13 residues. Trimming removed 5 bases at V and 6 bases at J, with 14 bases between. The chain's CDR3 is CASSFRVGAEQYF. In nucleotides, the CDR3 is TGCGCCAGCAGCTTCAGGGTTGGCGCCGAGCAGTACTTC.

The V gene is TRBV18, the J gene TRBJ1-1, with D maybe TRBD1 (6 bases). This CDR3 region has 15 residues. In germline, CDR1 is KGHSH, CDR2 LQKENI. V lost 7 bases and J 5 bases, leaving 20 bases between the germline ends. The CDR3 region is CASLANGGGGTEAFF. CDR3 DNA sequence: TGTGCCAGCTTAGCTAACGGGGGCGGCGGGACTGAAGCTTTCTTT.

This chain uses TRBV7-8 with TRBJ2-3, with no clear D. Germline CDR1 is SGHVS and CDR2 is FQNEAQ. Trimming took 2 bases from V and 0 from J, leaving 9 bases between them. The CDR3 spans 15 residues. CDR3 coding DNA: TGTGCCAGCAGCTTAACTTGGGTCAGCACAGATACGCAGTATTTT. Translation: CASSLTWVSTDTQYF.

The rearrangement joins TRBV5-1 to TRBJ1-1, with D possibly TRBD1 on 6 matching bases. The V end lost 4 bases, the J end lost 3 bases, and 13 bases lay between the germline ends. The CDR3 is 14 amino acids. Germline lookup yields CDR1 SGHRS and CDR2 YFSETQ. The CDR3 DNA is TGCGCCAGCAGCCTTCTACAGGGTGACACTGAAGCTTTCTTT. Translated: CASSLLQGDTEAFF.

The V gene is TRBV6-1, the J gene TRBJ2-1; 9 bases are shared with TRBD2. After removal of 1 base from V and 9 bases from J, the junction contained 7 bases not matched to a gene. The CDR3 runs 15 residues. CDR1 is MNHNS and CDR2 is SASEGT in the germline V gene. Here the CDR3 reads CASSEGSGGYGEQFF. CDR3 nucleotide sequence: TGTGCCAGCAGTGAAGGGAGCGGGGGGTACGGTGAGCAGTTCTTC.

The J gene is TRBJ1-1, the V gene TRBV7-2; possible D gene TRBD1, 5 bases. This CDR3 region has 14 residues. Germline CDR1 and CDR2: SGHTA and FQGNSA. V lost 8 bases, J lost 2 bases, and 15 bases lay in between. The CDR3 reads CASGQGGLNTEAFF. In nucleotides, the CDR3 is TGTGCCAGCGGCCAGGGTGGGTTAAACACTGAAGCTTTCTTT. The variable domain in full, with the rest retrieved from reference TRBV7-2 and TRBJ1-1, is GAGVSQSPSNKVTEKGKDVELRCDPISGHTALYWYRQSLGQGLEFLIYFQGNSAPDKSGLPSDRFSAERTGGSVSTLTIQRTQQEDSAVYLCASGQGGLNTEAFFGQGTRLTVV.

This clonotype showed up just a few times. The chain recombines TRBV10-3 with TRBJ2-2; D might be TRBD2 (6 bases). Trimming pared 1 base from V and 1 base from J, leaving 13 bases between. CDR3 length: 17 residues. Per the germline V gene, CDR1 is ENHRY and CDR2 is SYGVKD. CDR3 DNA: TGTGCCATCAGTGAGTTAGCGGCAGGGAGGAACACCGGGGAGCTGTTTTTT. It encodes CAISELAAGRNTGELFF.

V usage is TRBV11-1 and J usage is TRBJ1-6; 9 bases fit TRBD1. V was pared by 3 bases and J by 0 bases, with 6 bases of the junction left unmatched. CDR3 length equals 18 residues. Germline loops: CDR1 SGHAT, CDR2 FQDESV (reference sequence). This chain's CDR3 is CASSLGQGRTSYNSPLHF. For the CDR3, the DNA is TGTGCCAGCAGCTTGGGACAGGGCCGTACCTCCTATAATTCACCCCTCCACTTT.

This clonotype was detected ten times or more. The chain links TRBV7-2 to TRBJ1-6, with a weak D call TRBD1 (5 bases). This CDR3 is 14 amino acids long. Germline-derived CDR1 and CDR2 are SGHTA and FQGNSA. V was shortened by 6 bases and J by 10 bases, with 16 bases between the two germline ends. Written as DNA, the CDR3 is TGTGCCAGCAGTTGGGGGATTAGAGGGTCACCCCTCCACTTT. This sequence encodes CASSWGIRGSPLHF.

The chain joins TRBV24-1 to TRBJ2-1; D may be TRBD1 (5 bases). Germline V gene sequence: CDR1 KGHDR, CDR2 SFDVKD. CDR3 length: 17 residues. The ends were cut back, 7 bases at V and 0 bases at J, with 18 bases in the middle. CDR3 sequence: CATSSSGATLSYNEQFF. The CDR3 nucleotides read TGTGCCACCAGCTCGTCTGGGGCCACCCTCTCCTACAATGAGCAGTTCTTC.

This clonotype has at least ten counts. The chain links TRBV7-9 to TRBJ2-5; D perhaps matches TRBD2 (6 bases). In germline, CDR1 is SEHNR, CDR2 FQNEAQ (reference sequence). The CDR3 is 16 amino acids. V dropped 3 bases and J dropped 4 bases, with 18 bases sitting between them. The chain's CDR3 is CASSFRGKRRVETQYF. The CDR3 nucleotides read TGTGCCAGCAGCTTTCGTGGGAAACGGAGGGTAGAGACCCAGTACTTC. The full variable domain, its missing parts supplied by reference TRBV7-9 and TRBJ2-5, is DTGVSQNPRHKITKRGQNVTFRCDPISEHNRLYWYRQTLGQGPEFLTYFQNEAQLEKSRLLSDRFSAERPKGSFSTLEIQRTEQGDSAMYLCASSFRGKRRVETQYFGPGTRLLVL.

This clonotype was picked up a small number of times. The chain couples TRBV20-1 to TRBJ2-1; D possibly uses TRBD1 or TRBD2 (5 bases each). CDR1 and CDR2 (germline): DFQATT, SNEGSKA (reference sequence). The CDR3 has 12 amino acids. Trimming took 5 bases from V and 8 from J, leaving 13 bases between them. The DNA for the CDR3 is TGCAGTGCTGTTCATGTGGGACATGAGCAGTTCTTC. Protein: CSAVHVGHEQFF.

This clonotype was counted a few times. J is TRBJ2-7 and V is TRBV7-2, with 10 bases that match TRBD2. Per the germline V gene, CDR1 is SGHTA and CDR2 is FQGNSA. This CDR3 comprises 14 residues. V lost 2 bases, J lost 8 bases, and 6 bases stayed unmatched. The CDR3 here is CASSLTSGVYKQYF. The CDR3 DNA reads as TGTGCCAGCAGCTTAACTAGCGGGGTTTATAAGCAGTACTTC.